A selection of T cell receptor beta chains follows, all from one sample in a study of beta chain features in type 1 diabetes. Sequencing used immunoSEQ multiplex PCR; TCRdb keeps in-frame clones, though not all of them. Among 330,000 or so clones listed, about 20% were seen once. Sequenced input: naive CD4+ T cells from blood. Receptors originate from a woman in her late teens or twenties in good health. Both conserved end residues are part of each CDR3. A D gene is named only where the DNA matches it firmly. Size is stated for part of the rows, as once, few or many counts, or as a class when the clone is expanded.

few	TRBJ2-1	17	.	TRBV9	TGTGCCAGCAGCCCGAGCCTCGGGGGTGCGTCCTACAATGAGCAGTTCTTC	CASSPSLGGASYNEQFF
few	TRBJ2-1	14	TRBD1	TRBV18	TGTGCCAGCTCACCAGGGACAGGGCAGAATGAGCAGTTCTTC	CASSPGTGQNEQFF
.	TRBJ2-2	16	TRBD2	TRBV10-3	TGTGCCATCAGCGGGACTAGCGGGAGTGGAGCCGGGGAGCTGTTTTTT	CAISGTSGSGAGELFF
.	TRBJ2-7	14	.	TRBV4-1	TGCGCCAGCAGCCAACTCAGGCTGACCTACGAGCAGTACTTC	CASSQLRLTYEQYF
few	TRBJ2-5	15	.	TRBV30	TGTGCCTTTGAACAGGGCTGGGCGTTCGGAGAGACCCAGTACTTC	CAFEQGWAFGETQYF
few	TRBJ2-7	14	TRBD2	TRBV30	TGTGCCTGGAGTGTAACTAGCGGGAGCTACGAGCAGTACTTC	CAWSVTSGSYEQYF
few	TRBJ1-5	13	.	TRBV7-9	TGTGCCAGCAGGGGGGTGGAGGGTCAGCCCCAGCATTTT	CASRGVEGQPQHF
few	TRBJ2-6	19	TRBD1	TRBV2	TGTGCCAGCAGTGTCCCCGGGACAGGGTCTTCCTCTGGGGCCAACGTCCTGACTTTC	CASSVPGTGSSSGANVLTF
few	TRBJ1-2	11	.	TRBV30	TGTGCCTGGAGTGTATACAAAGGCTACACCTTC	CAWSVYKGYTF
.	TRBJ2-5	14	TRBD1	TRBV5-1	TGCGCCAGCAGCTTGGGGCAGACAGGGAAGGCCCAGTACTTC	CASSLGQTGKAQYF
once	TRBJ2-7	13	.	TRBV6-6	TGTGCCAGCAGCCCCGCCGCGATCTACGAGCAGTACTTC	CASSPAAIYEQYF
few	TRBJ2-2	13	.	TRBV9	TGTGCCAGCAGCGTAGCCGACACCGGGGAGCTGTTTTTT	CASSVADTGELFF
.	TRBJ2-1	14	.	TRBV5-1	TGCGCCAGCAGCTTGGGAGGTAGCGACAATGAGCAGTTCTTC	CASSLGGSDNEQFF
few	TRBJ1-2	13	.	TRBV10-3	TGTGCCATCAGTAAGGACACTACGTATGGCTACACCTTC	CAISKDTTYGYTF
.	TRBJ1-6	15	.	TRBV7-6	TGTGCCAGCAGCTTAGGAGATCCCCTGAATTCACCCCTCCACTTT	CASSLGDPLNSPLHF
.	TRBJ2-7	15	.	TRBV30	TGTGCCTGGAGACGAGGGGACACCGCAAGGAACGAGCAGTACTTC	CAWRRGDTARNEQYF
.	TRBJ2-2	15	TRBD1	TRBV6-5	TGTGCCAGCAGTACCGGGACAGGGAGGACCGGGGAGCTGTTTTTT	CASSTGTGRTGELFF
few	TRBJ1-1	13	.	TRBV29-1	TGCAGCGTTGAAGGCGGGGGCAAGACTGAAGCTTTCTTT	CSVEGGGKTEAFF
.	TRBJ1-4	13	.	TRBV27	TGTGCCAGCAAAACGGGGTCTAATGAAAAACTGTTTTTT	CASKTGSNEKLFF
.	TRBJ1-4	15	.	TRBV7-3	TGTGCCAGCAGCTTAAAGAGGGCAACTAATGAAAAACTGTTTTTT	CASSLKRATNEKLFF
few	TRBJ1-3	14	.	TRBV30	TGTGCCTGGAGTGTCGGGGGCTCTGGAAACACCATATATTTT	CAWSVGGSGNTIYF
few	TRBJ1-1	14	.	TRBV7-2	TGTGCCAGCAGCTTAAAGGGAGGGGACACTGAAGCTTTCTTT	CASSLKGGDTEAFF
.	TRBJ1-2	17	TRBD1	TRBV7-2	TGTGCCAGCAGCTCCCAATTTACGCGGACAGGGGGCCATGGCTACACCTTC	CASSSQFTRTGGHGYTF
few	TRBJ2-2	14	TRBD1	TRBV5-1	TGCGCCAGCAGCTTGACAGGGGTCACCGGGGAGCTGTTTTTT	CASSLTGVTGELFF
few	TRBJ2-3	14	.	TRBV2	TGTGCCAGCGCCGGGACATCTAGCACAGATACGCAGTATTTT	CASAGTSSTDTQYF
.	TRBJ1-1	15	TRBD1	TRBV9	TGTGCCAGCAGCCTCAGGGGACAGGGGGCGGCAGAAGCTTTCTTT	CASSLRGQGAAEAFF
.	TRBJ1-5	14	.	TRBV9	TGTGCCAGCAGCGTAGGCCCCACAGATCAGCCCCAGCATTTT	CASSVGPTDQPQHF
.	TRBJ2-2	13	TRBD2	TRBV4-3	TGCGCCAGTACAGTAGCGGGGGTCGGGGAGCTGTTTTTT	CASTVAGVGELFF
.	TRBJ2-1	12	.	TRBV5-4	TGTGCCAGCAGCGCACACAGGGAGGAGCAGTTCTTC	CASSAHREEQFF
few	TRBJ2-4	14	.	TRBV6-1	TGTGCCAGCGGACGACAGGAGGTTTTGGGCATTCAGTACTTC	CASGRQEVLGIQYF
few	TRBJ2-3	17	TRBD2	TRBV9	TGTGCCAGCAGCGTTCAGTGGGGCGGGAGGACCACAGATACGCAGTATTTT	CASSVQWGGRTTDTQYF
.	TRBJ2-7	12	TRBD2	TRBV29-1	TGCAGCGTTGAGGGAGGGAGGGACGAGCAGTACTTC	CSVEGGRDEQYF
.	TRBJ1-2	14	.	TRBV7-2	TGTGCCAGCATCGAAAGACTTGCTAACTATGGCTACACCTTC	CASIERLANYGYTF
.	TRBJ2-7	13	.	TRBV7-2	TGTGCCAGCAGCTTAGCCCCCCTTTACGAGCAGTACTTC	CASSLAPLYEQYF
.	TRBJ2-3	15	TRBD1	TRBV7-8	TGTGCCAGCACCAGCGACAGGGCACGCACAGATACGCAGTATTTT	CASTSDRARTDTQYF
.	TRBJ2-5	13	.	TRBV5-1	TGCGCCAGCAGCTTGCTGTCGGGTGAGACCCAGTACTTC	CASSLLSGETQYF
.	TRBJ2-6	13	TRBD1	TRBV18	TGTGCCAGCTCACGGGACAGGGACAACGTCCTGACTTTC	CASSRDRDNVLTF
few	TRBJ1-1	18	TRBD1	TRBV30	TGTGCCTGGAGTGTACAGGGTCCAGGGGGCATCCGGAACACTGAAGCTTTCTTT	CAWSVQGPGGIRNTEAFF
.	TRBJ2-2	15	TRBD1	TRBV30	TGTGCCTGGAGTGAAAACAGGGGATACACCGGGGAGCTGTTTTTT	CAWSENRGYTGELFF
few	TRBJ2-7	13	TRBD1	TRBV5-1	TGCGCCAGCAGATTTGGACAGGGGTACGAGCAGTACTTC	CASRFGQGYEQYF
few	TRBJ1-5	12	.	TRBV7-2	TGTGCCAGCAGCCCCCACAATCAGCCCCAGCATTTT	CASSPHNQPQHF
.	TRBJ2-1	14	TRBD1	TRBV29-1	TGCAGCGTTGAGGTGACAGGGCGCTACAATGAGCAGTTCTTC	CSVEVTGRYNEQFF
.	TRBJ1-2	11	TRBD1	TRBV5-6	TGTGCCAGCAGCTGGGGACAGGGCCGCACCTTC	CASSWGQGRTF
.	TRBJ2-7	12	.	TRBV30	TGTGCCTGGAGTCCCGGGACTGAATTTCCGTACTTC	CAWSPGTEFPYF
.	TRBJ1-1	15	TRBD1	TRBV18	TGTGCCAGCTCACCACCGGGGACAGGAAACACTGAAGCTTTCTTT	CASSPPGTGNTEAFF
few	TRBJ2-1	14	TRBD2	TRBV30	TGTGCCTGCCTCCCTAGCGGGAGGCGGGGTGAGCAGTTCTTC	CACLPSGRRGEQFF
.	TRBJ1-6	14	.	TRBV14	TGTGCCAGCAGCCGGACAACCTATAATTCACCCCTCCACTTT	CASSRTTYNSPLHF
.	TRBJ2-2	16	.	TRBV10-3	TGTGCCGCCCACAACATAAGGGAGTTTAGCGCCGGGGAGCTGTTTTTT	CAAHNIREFSAGELFF
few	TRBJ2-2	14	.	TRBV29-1	TGCAGCGTTCCCCGGGGAATGGACACCGGGGAGCTGTTTTTT	CSVPRGMDTGELFF
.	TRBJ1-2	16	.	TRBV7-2	TGTGCCAGCAGCTTAAGTCAGGGCGCAGCTAACTATGGCTACACCTTC	CASSLSQGAANYGYTF
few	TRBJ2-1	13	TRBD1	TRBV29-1	TGCAGCGTAGGACAGGGGGCGTGGGATGAGCAGTTCTTC	CSVGQGAWDEQFF
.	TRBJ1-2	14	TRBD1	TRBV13	TGTGCCAGCAGCCTAGGACAGGCAGTCTATGGCTACACCTTC	CASSLGQAVYGYTF
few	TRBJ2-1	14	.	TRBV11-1	TGTGCCAGCGAAGGACAAAGGGCCTACAATGAGCAGTTCTTC	CASEGQRAYNEQFF
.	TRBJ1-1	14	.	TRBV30	TGTGCCTGGAGTCTAACAGGGATGAACACTGAAGCTTTCTTT	CAWSLTGMNTEAFF
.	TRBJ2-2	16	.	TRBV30	TGTGCCTGGATGCCGGGTACAGGGGGGGCGAGGGGGGAGCTGTTTTTT	CAWMPGTGGARGELFF
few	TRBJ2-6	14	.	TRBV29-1	TGCAGCGTTGACGGGAACTCTGGGGCCAACGTCCTGACTTTC	CSVDGNSGANVLTF
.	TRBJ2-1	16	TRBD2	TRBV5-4	TGTGCCAGCAGCTGGGGACTAGCGGGAGGACGTAATGAGCAGTTCTTC	CASSWGLAGGRNEQFF